This passage covers 21 T cell receptor beta chains from one sample sequenced in a study of tumor and adjacent non-tumor tissue in lung cancer. Three rounds of nested PCR, following a modified ARM-PCR protocol, produced the TCRbeta library. MiXCR, run by TCRdb on the multiplex PCR reads, gives a single entry per CDR3 protein. The data show approximately 82,000 distinct CDR3 sequences, around 76% seen once. RNA was extracted from bulk tissue without any cell sorting. This non-tumor lung sample came from over 3 cm beyond the tumor edge. Sequencing used distant non-tumor lung tissue. The receptors stem from a man between 65 and 85 years old with non-small cell lung cancer.

V is TRBV12-3 or TRBV12-4 and J is TRBJ1-3, with 9 positions matching TRBD1. The CDR3 contains 18 residues. The V and J ends lost 9 bases and 14 bases, in that order; junction bases with no gene match: 29. CDR3 loop: CARSRPGTGIGSGNIVYF. CDR3 bases: TGTGCCAGGAGTCGTCCCGGGACAGGGATCGGCTCTGGAAACATAGTATATTTT.

This clonotype showed up just a few times. The chain carries TRBV11-2 and TRBJ2-2; 8 bases fit TRBD2. Germline lookup yields CDR1 SGHAT and CDR2 FQNNGV. The V segment lost 7 bases and the J segment 7 bases; nucleotides outside the gene matches: 11. CDR3 size: 15 residues. The CDR3, as DNA: TGTGCCAGCAACATACACGGGGGGGATGACGGGGAGCTGTTTTTT. It translates to CASNIHGGDDGELFF.

This clonotype was seen many times. The V and J genes are TRBV28 and TRBJ2-1, with unresolved D. There are 16 residues in the CDR3. The germline CDR1 and CDR2 sequences are MDHEN and SYDVKM. V lost 4 bases and J 0 bases, leaving 13 bases between the germline ends. Here the CDR3 reads CASSSVTDSSYNEQFF. CDR3 nucleotide sequence: TGTGCCAGCAGTTCCGTGACCGATAGCTCCTACAATGAGCAGTTCTTC.

Points on this clonotype: The junction shows a germline mismatch at one end, possibly a read error. This sequence joins TRBV6-5 and TRBJ1-6, with D hard to call. The CDR3 runs to 15 residues. The V gene's germline CDR1 is MNHEY and CDR2 SVGAGI. CDR3 sequence reads: CASSYSDGRNSPLRF. CDR3 bases: TGTGCCAGCAGTTATTCAGACGGTAGAAATTCACCCCTCCGCTTT.

The chain recombines TRBV6-2 or TRBV6-3 with TRBJ1-6, with no clear D. V lost 6 bases and J 7 bases, leaving 16 bases between the germline ends. CDR1 is MNHEY, CDR2 SVGEGT, per germline. This CDR3 contains 15 residues. CDR3: CASSSAGKENSPLHF. The DNA for the CDR3 is TGTGCCAGCAGCTCGGCTGGTAAAGAGAATTCACCCCTCCACTTT.

This clonotype was observed a few times. Since a much larger clone is just one base distant, this may be a read error. This chain uses TRBV28 with TRBJ2-2, with TRBD1 as a possible D gene (6 bases). This CDR3 is built from 16 residues. V was pared by 4 bases and J by 6 bases, with 18 bases between. Germline V lookup: CDR1 MDHEN, CDR2 SYDVKM. CDR3 region: CASSSTNPGDPGELFF. CDR3 nucleotides: TGTGCCAGCAGTTCGACCAACCCAGGGGATCCCGGGGAGCTGTTTTTT.

This clonotype has at least ten counts. One end of the junction varies from germline; a read error may be responsible. The CDR3: CSVADSLQESQYF. The CDR3 nucleotides read TGCAGCGTGGCCGACAGCTTACAAGAGTCCCAGTACTTC. The chain combines TRBV29-1 with TRBJ2-5, with a weak D call TRBD1 (5 bases). This CDR3 spans 13 amino acids. Germline lookup yields CDR1 SQVTM and CDR2 ANQGSEA.

Remarks on this clonotype: Relative to the germline gene, one junction end is altered; a read error may explain this. The V and J genes are TRBV12-3 or TRBV12-4 and TRBJ1-2, with a possible D match to TRBD1 (6 bases). This CDR3 is built from 14 residues. The CDR3 reads CASRPGHVNYSYTF. The CDR3 nucleotides read TGTGCCAGCAGGCCGGGACACGTGAACTATAGCTACACCTTC.

As concerns this clonotype: The conserved closing phenylalanine or tryptophan is absent in this CDR3, likely reflecting a read error. The CDR3 region has the DNA TGTGCCAGCCGACCTTTCGTGGGACAAAAAAGAGAAGCTTTCTTA. It encodes CASRPFVGQKREAFL. The chain has TRBV6-2 or TRBV6-3 and TRBJ1-1, with a tentative D call TRBD1 (6 bases). Germline V gives CDR1 MNHEY, CDR2 SVGEGT. Trimming pared 8 bases from V and 8 bases from J, leaving 24 bases between. The CDR3 contains 15 residues.

Regarding this clonotype: The junction and the germline gene differ at one end; a read error may be behind it. The chain is built from TRBV29-1 and TRBJ2-1; 9 nucleotides agree with TRBD2. CDR3 length equals 13 residues. Looked up from germline, CDR1 is SQVTM and CDR2 is ANQGSEA. The CDR3 loop is CSVILAGGRVQFF. CDR3 nucleotide sequence: TGCAGCGTCATACTAGCGGGCGGTCGCGTGCAGTTCTTT.

Concerning this clonotype: This may stem from a read error, because a much larger clone lies one nucleotide away. The V gene is TRBV6-2 or TRBV6-3, the J gene TRBJ2-7; 7 bases line up with TRBD2. Germline V gives CDR1 MNHEY, CDR2 SVGEGT. This CDR3 comprises 16 residues. The V gene end was trimmed by 0 bases and the J gene end by 3 bases; junction bases not matched to a gene: 8. CDR3 amino acids: CASSYSRAGRDYEQYF. CDR3 DNA: TGTGCCAGCAGTTACTCGAGGGCAGGGAGGGACTACGAGCAGTACTTC.

With regard to this clonotype: With a much larger clone just one base away, this may be a read error. The chain combines TRBV7-9 with TRBJ2-2, with 7 bases fitting TRBD1. Germline V gives CDR1 SEHNR, CDR2 FQNEAQ (reference sequence). The CDR3 has 18 residues. The DNA of the CDR3 is TGTACCAGCAGCTCCACGACGCCCGACAGGGTAGCAACCGGGGAGCTGTTTTTT. Translating gives CTSSSTTPDRVATGELFF.

A word on this clonotype: A much larger clone differs by one base, so this may be a read error. CDR3 loop: CASNVGLAGGGEQFF. The CDR3 DNA sequence: TGTGCCAGCAACGTAGGACTAGCGGGAGGAGGGGAGCAGTTCTTC. The gene calls are TRBV9 and TRBJ2-1, with 14 bases matching TRBD2. The CDR3 runs 15 residues. The germline gives CDR1 SGDLS, CDR2 YYNGEE.

Concerning this clonotype itself: Its ends do not fully match the called genes, so a read error is possible. The chain couples TRBV29-1 to TRBJ2-2, with TRBD2 identical over 9 bases. This CDR3 spans 14 amino acids. Germline-derived CDR1 and CDR2 are SQVTM and ANQGSEA. The CDR3 sequence is CGALGTSFTRELFF. The DNA for the CDR3 is TGCGGCGCATTAGGGACTAGCTTCACCAGGGAGCTGTTTTTT.

On this clonotype: Since no conserved phenylalanine or tryptophan closes the CDR3, a read error is the likely cause. The chain carries TRBV7-8 and TRBJ1-1, with D unclear. Looked up from germline, CDR1 is SGHVS and CDR2 is FQNEAQ. CDR3 length: 15 amino acids. For the CDR3, the DNA is TGTGCCAGCAGTTTAGTATCCGATCCAACGGGGGAAGCTTTCCTT. This codes for CASSLVSDPTGEAFL.

As concerns this clonotype: It is likely a read error, because the conserved phenylalanine at the end of the CDR3 is missing. This sequence joins TRBV6-6 and TRBJ2-1, with 9 positions matching TRBD2. This CDR3 is 15 amino acids long. Looked up from germline, CDR1 is MNHNY and CDR2 is SVGAGI (reference sequence). The CDR3 nucleotides are TGTACCAGCATTATGACTAGCGGCCCTTACAATGAGCAGTTCCTA. The encoded protein is CTSIMTSGPYNEQFL.

With respect to this clonotype: One end of the junction is discordant with germline, which a read error may explain. The chain carries TRBV4-1 and TRBJ2-7; TRBD2 aligns across 11 bases. CDR3 length: 16 residues. Germline CDR1 is MGHRA and CDR2 is YSYEKL. As DNA, the CDR3 is TGCGCCAGCAGCCGGATACTAGCGGGAGAGCGGGACGAGCGGTACTTC. As protein: CASSRILAGERDERYF.

Comment on this clonotype: One end of the junction varies from germline; a read error may be responsible. The chain is built from TRBV5-4 and TRBJ2-7, with 11 bases lining up with TRBD2. Germline V gene lookup returns CDR1 SGHNT and CDR2 YYREEE (reference sequence). The CDR3 runs to 14 residues. The CDR3 here is CPSISSGGPPEQYF. The CDR3 nucleotides read TGTCCCAGCATCTCTAGCGGGGGGCCGCCCGAACAGTACTTC.

Concerning this clonotype itself: Its ends do not fully match the called genes, so a read error is possible. The rearrangement uses TRBV28 and TRBJ1-5, with no clear D. This CDR3 region has 14 residues. CDR1 and CDR2 from the germline V gene are MDHEN and SYDVKM. The CDR3 DNA follows: TGTGTCAGCAGTTTATTCGGAGGGTATCAGCCCCACCATTTT. Translating it yields CVSSLFGGYQPHHF. Full variable domain (outside the CDR3, taken from reference TRBV28 and TRBJ1-5): DVKVTQSSRYLVKRTGEKVFLECVQDMDHENMFWYRQDPGLGLRLIYFSYDVKMKEKGDIPEGYSVSREKKERFSLILESASTNQTSMYLCVSSLFGGYQPHHFGDGTRLSIL.

As regards this clonotype: With a much larger clone just one base away, this may be a read error. The V gene is TRBV6-5, the J gene TRBJ2-1; TRBD2 aligns across 13 bases. Trimming removed 2 bases from V and 15 bases from J; junction bases left unmatched: 7. The CDR3 covers 14 residues. Per germline, CDR1 MNHEY and CDR2 SVGAGI. The CDR3 nucleotides read TGTGCCAGCAGTTACAACTGGACTAGCGGGAGTATGTTCTTC. It translates to CASSYNWTSGSMFF.

In the case of this clonotype: At one boundary the junction diverges from the germline segment, which might be a read error. J is TRBJ1-5 and V is TRBV6-5, with D possibly being TRBD1 (6 bases). CDR1 is MNHEY and CDR2 is SVGAGI in the germline V gene. This CDR3 has 17 amino acids. This CDR3 reads CASSPGGGGRFNHPQHF. The CDR3 DNA is TGTGCCAGCAGTCCGGGCGGAGGGGGACGGTTTAATCATCCCCAGCATTTT.